The clone carrying this TCR beta chain came up a few times. Its antigen is unidentified. This PCR relied on a set of 60 Vbeta primers and 13 Jbeta primers. Assay: immunoSEQ multiplex PCR; the TCRdb copy retains only in-frame clones and omits some. The profile shows 110,000 to 150,000 clones, about 70% of them singletons. The sample comes from a study of cytomegalovirus exposure and HLA in healthy donors. Study outcomes and limitations: After further analysis at a later stage, some 15,000 TCR beta sequences were associated with HLA alleles at 0.05 false discovery rate.

The clonotype comes from a woman aged 35 to 49 in good health and CMV-seronegative. The sequenced sample was PBMCs.

The CDR3 loop is CASSQVGGTNEKLFF. The CDR3 DNA reads as TGCGCCAGCAGCCAAGTCGGCGGAACTAATGAAAAACTGTTTTTT. This chain links TRBV4-1 with TRBJ1-4; no clear D. The CDR3 length is 15 residues. CDR1 is MGHRA and CDR2 is YSYEKL in the germline V gene. Trimming removed 1 base from V and 1 base from J, with 7 bases in between.